The clone carrying this T cell receptor (beta chain) was recorded a few times. As yet, its antigen is unknown. Germline V CDR1 and CDR2: MNHEY, SMNVEV (reference sequence). The V gene end was trimmed by 2 bases and the J gene end by 6 bases; junction bases not matched to a gene: 14. CDR3 length equals 18 residues. PCR used 60 Vbeta primers and 13 Jbeta primers. TCRdb keeps only in-frame clones here, not all; method: immunoSEQ multiplex PCR. The sample shows some 190,000 clones, around 80% of them seen only once. This sample is drawn from a study of cytomegalovirus exposure and HLA in healthy donors. Study findings and constraints: In a later analysis, CMV-associated beta chains were mostly HLA-associated, it appeared.

The chain links TRBV27 to TRBJ2-7; TRBD1 matches 12 bases. This clonotype was obtained from a man aged 18 to 29 in good health and CMV-seronegative. The specimen sequenced was PBMCs. The CDR3 loop reads CASSLVSGGGQGAGEQYF. The CDR3 nucleotides read TGTGCCAGCAGTTTAGTATCTGGGGGGGGACAGGGGGCTGGCGAGCAGTACTTC.